The clone carrying this T cell receptor beta chain was picked up a small number of times. Its antigen is not identified. One entry per CDR3 protein results from TCRdb running MiXCR on the reads. The sample lists 110,000 or so distinct CDR3 sequences, around 31% seen once, with around two fifths in the top ten. The sample originates from a study of T cell repertoires in cytomegalovirus infection. The input for sequencing was CD8+ T cells from cultured PBMCs, taken from culture after CMV antigen stimulation. This clonotype was sampled from a human donor in good health (CMV status not recorded). Some clones in this sample may be carry-over from other donors' samples.

The chain's CDR3 is CASSPSGGQTDTQYF. CDR3 sequence (DNA): TGTGCCAGCAGCCCAAGCGGGGGGCAAACAGATACGCAGTATTTT. This chain joins TRBV7-3 and TRBJ2-3, with 9 bases aligning to TRBD2. The V gene's germline CDR1 is SGHTA and CDR2 FQGTGA. CDR3 length: 15 residues. V lost 5 bases and J lost 3; bases outside the gene matches: 6.